This T cell receptor (beta chain) was profiled in a study of T cell changes during pregnancy in multiple sclerosis. V was cut by 1 base and J by 0 bases, with 12 bases left in between. This CDR3 is built from 16 residues. Per the germline V gene, CDR1 is LNHDA and CDR2 is SQIVND (reference sequence). Generated by immunoSEQ multiplex PCR, the TCRdb table keeps only in-frame clones and is missing some. The sample consists of about 110,000 clones, under 95% of them appearing once. The TCR sequence derives from a female donor in good health, enrolled as a control in a pregnancy study. The chain couples TRBV19 to TRBJ2-5; a possible D gene is TRBD1 (5 bases). Source: peripheral blood, taken in the third trimester of pregnancy. This chain's CDR3 is CASSIGVGDHQETQYF. Here the CDR3 DNA reads TGTGCCAGTAGTATAGGAGTAGGGGATCACCAAGAGACCCAGTACTTC.